The 30 T cell receptor beta chains in this list originate from one sample, sequenced in a study of T-cell reconstitution after alpha-beta-depleted transplantation in children. Molecular barcoding with unique molecular identifiers was used for the TCRbeta library. TCRdb re-called the PCR reads with MiXCR, one entry per CDR3 protein. In the table there are over 450,000 distinct CDR3 sequences, roughly 10% of which are singletons. The sample in question was PBMCs, obtained before TCRalphabeta/CD19-depleted stem cell transplant. These receptors all stem from a child younger than 10 with inherited bone marrow failure, due to receive a stem cell transplant.

This clonotype was found many times. The chain recombines TRBV28 with TRBJ2-7; D possibly uses TRBD1 or TRBD2 (6 bases each). Germline V gives CDR1 MDHEN, CDR2 SYDVKM. The CDR3 spans 15 residues. Trimming stripped 3 bases from V and 6 bases from J, with 18 bases between. The chain's CDR3 is CASSLGAGTPSEQYF. DNA for the CDR3: TGTGCCAGCAGTTTGGGGGCCGGGACTCCCAGCGAGCAGTACTTC. Looking up the rest from reference TRBV28 and TRBJ2-7 gives the full variable domain: DVKVTQSSRYLVKRTGEKVFLECVQDMDHENMFWYRQDPGLGLRLIYFSYDVKMKEKGDIPEGYSVSREKKERFSLILESASTNQTSMYLCASSLGAGTPSEQYFGPGTRLTVT.

The CDR3 here is CASSSGTRGPYEQYF. The CDR3, as DNA: TGTGCCAGCAGCTCAGGGACTAGGGGGCCCTACGAGCAGTACTTC. The chain combines TRBV7-9 with TRBJ2-7, with D tentatively TRBD2 (8 bases). The germline V gene encodes CDR1 SEHNR and CDR2 FQNEAQ (reference sequence). The CDR3 is made up of 15 amino acids. Deletions cut 4 bases from V and 2 bases from J, with 15 bases between.

This sequence joins TRBV11-2 and TRBJ2-7; TRBD2 might be the D (5 bases). The germline V gene has CDR1 SGHAT and CDR2 FQNNGV. The CDR3 is made up of 16 amino acids. V was trimmed by 1 base and J by 2 bases, leaving 15 bases between them. CDR3 sequence: CASSLVTGIAAYEQYF. In DNA, the CDR3 is TGTGCCAGCAGCTTAGTCACGGGGATAGCCGCCTACGAGCAGTACTTC.

This clonotype was counted ten times or more. CDR3 DNA sequence: TGTGCCAGCAGCTTTACCCTTACTAGCGGGAGTTCAGATACGCAGTATTTT. This translates into CASSFTLTSGSSDTQYF. This rearrangement joins TRBV7-8 to TRBJ2-3; 11 bases align to TRBD2. Germline V lookup: CDR1 SGHVS, CDR2 FQNEAQ. V was pared by 3 bases and J by 4 bases, with 9 bases of the junction left unmatched. There are 17 residues in the CDR3.

This clonotype was recorded at least ten times. The chain has TRBV6-5 and TRBJ1-1, with 11 bases matching TRBD1. V gave up 2 bases and J gave up 4 bases; unmatched junction bases: 3. CDR3 length: 15 residues. Germline-derived CDR1 and CDR2 are MNHEY and SVGAGI. CDR3 protein: CASSYGTGGATEAFF. The CDR3 bases are TGTGCCAGCAGTTACGGGACAGGGGGGGCCACTGAAGCTTTCTTT.

In its sample, this clonotype was seen many times. This chain uses TRBV5-1 with TRBJ2-2; 9 bases align to TRBD2. Per germline, CDR1 SGHRS and CDR2 YFSETQ. This CDR3 comprises 16 residues. V was clipped by 7 bases and J by 0 bases; unmatched bases: 7. The CDR3 sequence: CASAGLAIPNTGELFF. Written as DNA, the CDR3 is TGCGCCAGCGCCGGACTAGCGATTCCGAACACCGGGGAGCTGTTTTTT.

This clonotype was seen many times. The V call is TRBV18, the J call TRBJ2-1; 7 bases line up with TRBD2. The V and J ends lost 3 bases and 2 bases, in that order; junction bases with no gene match: 7. The CDR3 is 16 amino acids. Germline assignment: CDR1 KGHSH and CDR2 LQKENI. The CDR3 here is CASSPVVGGPYNEQFF. CDR3 sequence (DNA): TGTGCCAGCTCACCGGTTGTGGGAGGGCCCTACAATGAGCAGTTCTTC.

The sample holds many counts of this clonotype. The chain employs TRBV20-1 and TRBJ1-6; perhaps TRBD1 as D (6 bases). The ends were cut back, 0 bases at V and 16 bases at J, with 16 bases in the middle. This CDR3 spans 13 amino acids. Germline V CDR1 and CDR2: DFQATT, SNEGSKA (reference sequence). The CDR3 DNA sequence: TGCAGTGCTAGAGACTCTACAGGGTATGCTCTCCACTTT. Amino acids: CSARDSTGYALHF.

The chain uses TRBV14 and TRBJ2-7; 12 bases align to TRBD2. The trim removed 2 bases at V and 3 bases at J, leaving 8 bases unmatched. Germline V gene sequence: CDR1 SGHDN, CDR2 FVKESK. This CDR3 comprises 17 residues. The CDR3 sequence: CASSQSPGLAGSYEQYF. DNA of the CDR3: TGTGCCAGCAGCCAATCCCCCGGACTAGCGGGAAGCTACGAGCAGTACTTC.

This clonotype has ten or more counts. The chain employs TRBV7-8 and TRBJ2-3; D gene uncertain. V was shortened by 4 bases and J by 1 base, with 6 bases between the two germline ends. From germline, CDR1 is SGHVS and CDR2 FQNEAQ. The CDR3 sequence is 13 residues long. The CDR3 loop is CASSWLGTDTQYF. Here the CDR3 DNA reads TGTGCCAGCAGCTGGTTGGGCACAGATACGCAGTATTTT.

This clonotype was seen many times. The chain employs TRBV4-3 and TRBJ1-4; TRBD1 aligns across 8 bases. The CDR3 totals 16 residues. V dropped 0 bases and J dropped 6; count of bases not matched to a gene: 6. Looked up from germline, CDR1 is LGHNA and CDR2 is YSLEER. CDR3 nucleotide sequence: TGCGCCAGCAGCCAAGATTTGGGACAGGTTTATGAAAAACTGTTTTTT. This sequence encodes CASSQDLGQVYEKLFF.

This clonotype was counted at least ten times. V is TRBV20-1 and J is TRBJ2-3; 9 bases align to TRBD1. Trimming cost V 5 bases and J 1 base; bases outside gene matches: 10. Germline values: CDR1 DFQATT, CDR2 SNEGSKA (reference sequence). The CDR3 has 16 amino acids. The CDR3 coding sequence is TGCAGTGCTCTAGTCACAGGGGGCGGACGCACAGATACGCAGTATTTT. Residues: CSALVTGGGRTDTQYF.

The CDR3 here is CSAATSGERETQYF. CDR3 in DNA: TGCAGCGCCGCGACTAGCGGGGAGAGAGAGACCCAGTACTTC. The chain recombines TRBV29-1 with TRBJ2-5; 11 bases fit TRBD2. The V gene's germline CDR1 is SQVTM and CDR2 ANQGSEA. The CDR3 length is 14 residues. The V segment lost 7 bases and the J segment 4 bases; nucleotides outside the gene matches: 8. Based on the CDR3 plus reference TRBV29-1 and TRBJ2-5, the full variable domain is SAVISQKPSRDICQRGTSLTIQCQVDSQVTMMFWYRQQPGQSLTLIATANQGSEATYESGFVIDKFPISRPNLTFSTLTVSNMSPEDSSIYLCSAATSGERETQYFGPGTRLLVL.

This clonotype was observed many times. CDR3 nucleotide sequence: TGTGCCAGCAGCCAGGGAGGCGCCGGGGAGCTGTTTTTT. Its translation is CASSQGGAGELFF. The rearrangement uses TRBV6-2 or TRBV6-3 and TRBJ2-2; D possibly corresponds to TRBD2 (6 bases). Germline V gene lookup returns CDR1 MNHEY and CDR2 SVGEGT. The CDR3 sequence is 13 residues long. Trimming took 6 bases from V and 6 from J, leaving 11 bases between them.

This clonotype was counted at least ten times. V usage is TRBV7-8 and J usage is TRBJ2-7; 13 bases align to TRBD2. The CDR3 extends over 15 amino acids. The junction had 12 bases not matched to a gene; V was cut back by 5 bases and J by 11 bases. The germline gives CDR1 SGHVS, CDR2 FQNEAQ. For the CDR3, the DNA is TGTGCCAGCAGCGCTTACGGGACTAGCGGGATTAGCGAGTACTTC. Translated: CASSAYGTSGISEYF.

This clonotype was seen many times. The V and J genes are TRBV3-1 and TRBJ1-1; no clear D gene. The ends were cut back, 0 bases at V and 11 bases at J, with 10 bases in the middle. The CDR3 runs 12 residues. Germline values: CDR1 LGHDT, CDR2 YNNKEL (reference sequence). CDR3 protein: CASSQDGKGAFF. CDR3 sequence (DNA): TGTGCCAGCAGCCAAGATGGAAAAGGGGCTTTCTTT.

The chain employs TRBV7-9 and TRBJ1-2; perhaps TRBD1 as D (5 bases). Trimming stripped 3 bases from V and 3 bases from J, with 11 bases between. The germline CDR1 and CDR2 sequences are SEHNR and FQNEAQ (reference sequence). The CDR3 length is 14 residues. Here the CDR3 reads CASSFIGGDYGYTF. In DNA form, the CDR3 reads TGTGCCAGCAGCTTCATCGGAGGGGACTATGGCTACACCTTC.

The V gene is TRBV11-2, the J gene TRBJ2-1; the D is unclear. Germline V CDR1 and CDR2: SGHAT, FQNNGV. This CDR3 is 14 amino acids long. Trimming removed 2 bases at V and 9 bases at J, with 14 bases between. This CDR3 is CASSLTDRRAEQFF. CDR3 bases: TGTGCCAGCAGCTTAACAGATCGTCGGGCTGAGCAGTTCTTC.

This clonotype was found a few times. The chain employs TRBV7-9 and TRBJ2-2; no definite D call. The CDR3 extends over 14 amino acids. Trimming pared 1 base from V and 3 bases from J, leaving 6 bases between. CDR1 is SEHNR and CDR2 is FQNEAQ in the germline V gene (reference sequence). The CDR3 nucleotides are TGTGCCAGCAGCTTAGTAGGGCACACCGGGGAGCTGTTTTTT. Its translation: CASSLVGHTGELFF.

This clonotype was detected ten times or more. The chain couples TRBV7-8 to TRBJ2-3, with D unclear. The V end lost 1 base, the J end lost 6 bases, and 14 bases lay between the germline ends. The CDR3 runs to 15 residues. CDR1 is SGHVS, CDR2 FQNEAQ, per germline. CDR3 nucleotides: TGTGCCAGCAGCTTAGTGTCGCCTAAAGGGGATACGCAGTATTTT. Its translation is CASSLVSPKGDTQYF.

In this sample, this clonotype turned up many times. CDR3 region: CASSRVGDNEQFF. CDR3 DNA sequence: TGTGCCAGCAGCCGCGTAGGGGACAATGAGCAGTTCTTC. The chain carries TRBV12-3 or TRBV12-4 and TRBJ2-1, with D possibly TRBD1 on 5 matching bases. V was pared by 6 bases and J by 5 bases, with 11 bases between. There are 13 residues in the CDR3.

This clonotype came up many times. The chain couples TRBV24-1 to TRBJ2-3; D not resolved. The CDR3 is 15 residues long. V lost 2 bases, J lost 0 bases, and 8 bases lay in between. The V gene's germline CDR1 is KGHDR and CDR2 SFDVKD. CDR3 residues: CATSDWTASTDTQYF. The CDR3 DNA reads as TGTGCCACCAGTGATTGGACGGCTAGCACAGATACGCAGTATTTT.

This clonotype was recorded many times. The chain has TRBV29-1 and TRBJ2-7; 10 bases map to TRBD1. Germline CDR1 is SQVTM and CDR2 is ANQGSEA. The CDR3 runs to 12 residues. Trimming removed 8 bases from V and 5 bases from J; junction bases left unmatched: 6. The CDR3 sequence: CSTSGTGDEQYF. The CDR3 DNA sequence: TGCAGCACCTCCGGGACAGGGGACGAGCAGTACTTC.

This clonotype was observed many times. This rearrangement joins TRBV7-2 to TRBJ1-2; D remains ambiguous. There are 13 residues in the CDR3. CDR1 is SGHTA, CDR2 FQGNSA, per germline. Trimming removed 5 bases at V and 13 bases at J, with 20 bases between. In nucleotides, the CDR3 is TGTGCCAGCAGCCTGAAACCCCCGGCCGTACCCACCTTC. It codes for CASSLKPPAVPTF.

As regards this clonotype: A much larger clonotype is one base distant, so this may be a read error. No conserved phenylalanine or tryptophan ends this CDR3, so it is likely a read error. This chain connects TRBV27 to TRBJ2-1, with TRBD2 matching over 13 bases. The CDR3 sequence is 16 residues long. The germline CDR1 and CDR2 sequences are MNHEY and SMNVEV (reference sequence). V dropped 5 bases and J dropped 5; count of bases not matched to a gene: 6. CDR3 in amino acids: CASSPLGLAGNNEQFS. Written as DNA, the CDR3 is TGTGCCAGCAGTCCGTTGGGACTAGCGGGAAACAATGAGCAGTTCTCC.

Ten or more counts support this clonotype. The rearrangement uses TRBV6-2 or TRBV6-3 and TRBJ2-5; D gene ambiguous. The CDR3 consists of 14 residues. Germline V gives CDR1 MNHEY, CDR2 SVGEGT. The ends were cut back, 3 bases at V and 1 base at J, with 9 bases in the middle. This CDR3 is CASSYILLQETQYF. The CDR3 DNA reads TGTGCCAGCAGTTATATACTTCTCCAAGAGACCCAGTACTTC.

At least ten counts were recorded for this clonotype. This chain uses TRBV20-1 with TRBJ2-2, with D possibly being TRBD2 (6 bases). CDR1 and CDR2 (germline): DFQATT, SNEGSKA (reference sequence). The ends were cut back, 6 bases at V and 1 base at J, with 15 bases in the middle. The CDR3 totals 15 residues. The CDR3 sequence: CSAPLIGGNTGELFF. Written as DNA, the CDR3 is TGCAGTGCCCCACTTATCGGGGGGAACACCGGGGAGCTGTTTTTT.

This clonotype was detected only a few times. The chain recombines TRBV5-1 with TRBJ2-7; 9 nucleotides align to TRBD1. V shed 4 bases, J shed 1 base, and the junction held 6 bases outside the gene matches. This CDR3 has 15 residues. Germline values: CDR1 SGHRS, CDR2 YFSETQ. The CDR3 DNA sequence: TGCGCCAGCAGCGGTGGCGGGACAGGGTCCTACGAGCAGTACTTC. Translated: CASSGGGTGSYEQYF.

This clonotype showed up many times. The chain carries TRBV27 and TRBJ1-4; TRBD1 is a possible D gene (6 bases). With 0 bases removed from V and 0 bases from J, the gap between germline ends came to 11 bases. The CDR3 sequence is 17 residues long. From germline, CDR1 is MNHEY and CDR2 SMNVEV (reference sequence). The CDR3 DNA reads TGTGCCAGCAGTTTATCGTGGGGGGCTACAACTAATGAAAAACTGTTTTTT. Its translation is CASSLSWGATTNEKLFF.

V and J are TRBV5-1 and TRBJ2-5, with 14 bases identical to TRBD2. The ends lost 4 bases at V and 2 bases at J; junction bases unmatched: 7. Per the germline V gene, CDR1 is SGHRS and CDR2 is YFSETQ. The CDR3 has 17 amino acids. The CDR3 sequence: CASSPGLAGGDQETQYF. CDR3 nucleotides: TGCGCCAGCAGCCCTGGACTAGCGGGAGGTGATCAAGAGACCCAGTACTTC.